The sequence of this T cell receptor beta chain was determined in a study of vaccination and CD4 T cells after COVID-19. Across the whole study: Overlapping spike pools from SARS-CoV-2 and HCoV-NL63, HCoV-OC43 and HCoV-229E served as culture stimuli. Control cultures, each given a CEFX pool, an HIV-1 Nef pool, or no peptide, were included.

This clonotype was observed a handful of times. As yet, its antigen is unknown. Indicated treatment: approximately 11-day PBMC culture with coronavirus spike peptide pools or control peptides (ViraFEST assay). ViraFEST used peptide pools to expand antigen-specific T cells, then sequenced TCRs. Investigators isolated CD4+ T cells by negative selection after 10 days of culture. Per the germline V gene, CDR1 is SGHTA and CDR2 is FQGNSA. The CDR3 is 14 amino acids. The V and J ends lost 8 bases and 6 bases respectively, with 18 bases between them. Sequencing of DNA taken from cultured CD4+ T cells relied on the Oncomine TCR Beta short-read assay. TCRdb redid the calling of the PCR reads with MiXCR, one entry per CDR3 protein. The sample gives 15,000 or so distinct CDR3 sequences, around half of which show up once; approximately 16% is in the top ten.

This receptor was identified in a human donor who had recovered from COVID-19. The chain has TRBV7-2 and TRBJ2-3, with a possible D match to TRBD2 (6 bases). Sample: CD4+ T cells from blood, cultured in vitro, taken before SARS-CoV-2 vaccination. CDR3 nucleotide sequence: TGTGCCAGCCAGCCAGCGGGTGACCCGGATACGCAGTATTTT. Translation: CASQPAGDPDTQYF.